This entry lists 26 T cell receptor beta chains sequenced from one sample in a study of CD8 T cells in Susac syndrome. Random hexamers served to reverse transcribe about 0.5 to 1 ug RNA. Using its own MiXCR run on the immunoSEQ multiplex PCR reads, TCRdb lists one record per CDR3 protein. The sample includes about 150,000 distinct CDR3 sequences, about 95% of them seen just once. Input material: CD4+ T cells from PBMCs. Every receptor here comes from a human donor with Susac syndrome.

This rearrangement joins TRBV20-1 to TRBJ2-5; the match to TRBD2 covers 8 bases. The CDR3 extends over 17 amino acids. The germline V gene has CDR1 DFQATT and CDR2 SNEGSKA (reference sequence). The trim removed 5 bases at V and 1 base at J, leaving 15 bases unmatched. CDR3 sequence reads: CSAPGGGRGGSQETQYF. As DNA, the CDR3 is TGCAGTGCTCCGGGCGGCGGGCGCGGGGGGAGCCAAGAGACCCAGTACTTC.

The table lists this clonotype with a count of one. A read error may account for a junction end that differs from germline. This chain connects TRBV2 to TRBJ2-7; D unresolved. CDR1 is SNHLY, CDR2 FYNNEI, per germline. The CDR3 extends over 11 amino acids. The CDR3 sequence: CASSEDAEQYF. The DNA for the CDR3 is TGTGCCAGCAGCGAAGATGCCGAGCAGTACTTC.

The CDR3 sequence is CSVGDTSQETQYF. The CDR3 DNA reads TGCAGCGTGGGAGACACCAGCCAAGAGACCCAGTACTTC. The V call is TRBV29-1, the J call TRBJ2-5; weak D call: TRBD2 (5 bases). Germline lookup yields CDR1 SQVTM and CDR2 ANQGSEA. Trimming took off 6 bases at V and 1 base at J, with 12 bases between the two ends. There are 13 residues in the CDR3.

The CDR3 loop is CSARDDGTGRINEQFF. The CDR3 DNA sequence: TGCAGTGCTAGAGATGACGGGACAGGGAGGATAAATGAGCAGTTCTTC. The rearrangement links TRBV20-1 to TRBJ2-1; 9 bases fit TRBD1. Trimming removed 0 bases from V and 7 bases from J; junction bases left unmatched: 10. CDR1 and CDR2 from the germline V gene are DFQATT and SNEGSKA (reference sequence). The CDR3 is 16 amino acids.

The CDR3 loop is CASSPGGSYEQYF. For the CDR3, the DNA is TGTGCCAGCAGCCCGGGGGGCTCCTACGAGCAGTACTTC. The V and J genes are TRBV5-4 and TRBJ2-7, with 7 bases identical to TRBD2. V trimming: 4 bases; J trimming: 0 bases; junction bases outside the gene matches: 1. From germline, CDR1 is SGHNT and CDR2 YYREEE (reference sequence). This CDR3 contains 13 residues.

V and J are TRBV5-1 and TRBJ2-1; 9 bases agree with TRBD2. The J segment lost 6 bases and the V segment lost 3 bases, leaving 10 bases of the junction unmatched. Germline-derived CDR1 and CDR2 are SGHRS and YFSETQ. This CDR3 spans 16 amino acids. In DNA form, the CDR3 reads TGCGCCAGCAGCTCGGACTGGCGGGGGGGCCTCAATGAGCAGTTCTTC. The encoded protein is CASSSDWRGGLNEQFF.

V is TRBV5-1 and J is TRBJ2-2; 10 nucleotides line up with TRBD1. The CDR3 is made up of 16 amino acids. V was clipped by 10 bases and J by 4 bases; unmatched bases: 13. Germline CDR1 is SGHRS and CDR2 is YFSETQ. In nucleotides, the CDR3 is TGCGCCTGTACGGGGGACAGGGGAATGTCCACCGGGGAGCTGTTTTTT. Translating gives CACTGDRGMSTGELFF.

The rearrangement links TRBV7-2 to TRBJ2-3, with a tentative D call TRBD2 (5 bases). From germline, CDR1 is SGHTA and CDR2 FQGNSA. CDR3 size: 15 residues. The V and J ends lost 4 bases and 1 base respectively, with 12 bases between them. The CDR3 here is CASSSKGSGTDTQYF. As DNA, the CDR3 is TGTGCCAGCAGCTCCAAAGGGAGCGGCACAGATACGCAGTATTTT.

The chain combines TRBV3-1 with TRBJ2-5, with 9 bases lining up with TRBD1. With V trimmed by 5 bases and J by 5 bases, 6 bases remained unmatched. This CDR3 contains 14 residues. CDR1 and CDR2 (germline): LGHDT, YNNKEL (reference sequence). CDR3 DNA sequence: TGTGCCAGCAGCATTCTCGGACAGGGGGAGACCCAGTACTTC. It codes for CASSILGQGETQYF.

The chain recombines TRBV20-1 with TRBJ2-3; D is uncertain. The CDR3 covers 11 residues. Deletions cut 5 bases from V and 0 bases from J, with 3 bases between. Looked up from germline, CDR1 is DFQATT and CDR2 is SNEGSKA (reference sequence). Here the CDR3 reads CSALSTDTQYF. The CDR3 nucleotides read TGCAGTGCTCTGAGCACAGATACGCAGTATTTT.

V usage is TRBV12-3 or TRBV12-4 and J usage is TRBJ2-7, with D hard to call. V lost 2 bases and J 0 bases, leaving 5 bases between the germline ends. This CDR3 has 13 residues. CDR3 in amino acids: CASSLTASYEQYF. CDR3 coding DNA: TGTGCCAGCAGTTTAACAGCCTCCTACGAGCAGTACTTC.

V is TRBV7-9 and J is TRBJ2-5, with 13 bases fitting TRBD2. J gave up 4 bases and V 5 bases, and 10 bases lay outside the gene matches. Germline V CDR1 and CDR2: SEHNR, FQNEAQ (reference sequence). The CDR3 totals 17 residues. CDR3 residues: CASSPWTSGGFGETQYF. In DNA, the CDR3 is TGTGCCAGCAGCCCCTGGACTAGCGGGGGTTTTGGAGAGACCCAGTACTTC.

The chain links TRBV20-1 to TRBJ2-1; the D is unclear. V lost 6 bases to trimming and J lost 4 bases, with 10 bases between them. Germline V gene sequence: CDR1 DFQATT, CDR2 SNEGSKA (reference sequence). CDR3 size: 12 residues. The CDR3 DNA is TGCAGTGCAACTGACATTTACAATGAGCAGTTCTTC. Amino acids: CSATDIYNEQFF.

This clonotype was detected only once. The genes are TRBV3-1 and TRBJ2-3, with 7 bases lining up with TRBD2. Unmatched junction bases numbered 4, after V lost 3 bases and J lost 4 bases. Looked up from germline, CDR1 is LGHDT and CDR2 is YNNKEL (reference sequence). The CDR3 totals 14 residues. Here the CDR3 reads CASSHGGGADTQYF. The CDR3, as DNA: TGTGCCAGCAGCCACGGGGGAGGGGCAGATACGCAGTATTTT.

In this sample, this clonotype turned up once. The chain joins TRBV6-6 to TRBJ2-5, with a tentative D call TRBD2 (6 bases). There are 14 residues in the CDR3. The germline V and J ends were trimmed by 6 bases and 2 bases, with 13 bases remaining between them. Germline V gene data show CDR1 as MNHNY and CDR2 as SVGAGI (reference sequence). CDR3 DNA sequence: TGTGCCAGCAGGTCCACCGGGGGACAAGAGACCCAGTACTTC. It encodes CASRSTGGQETQYF.

CDR3 DNA: TGTGCCAGCCTCGACGGGTACAATGAGCAGTTCTTC. Translated, it gives CASLDGYNEQFF. V and J are TRBV5-6 and TRBJ2-1; D not certain. Germline values: CDR1 SGHDT, CDR2 YYEEEE. The CDR3 loop spans 12 amino acids. V lost 7 bases and J 4 bases, leaving 9 bases between the germline ends.

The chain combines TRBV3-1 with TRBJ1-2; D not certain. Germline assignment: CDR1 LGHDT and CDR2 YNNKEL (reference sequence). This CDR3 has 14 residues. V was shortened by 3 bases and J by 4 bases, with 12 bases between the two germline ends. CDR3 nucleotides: TGTGCCAGCAGCCACGGTACAGCTCGCTATGGCTACACCTTC. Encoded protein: CASSHGTARYGYTF.

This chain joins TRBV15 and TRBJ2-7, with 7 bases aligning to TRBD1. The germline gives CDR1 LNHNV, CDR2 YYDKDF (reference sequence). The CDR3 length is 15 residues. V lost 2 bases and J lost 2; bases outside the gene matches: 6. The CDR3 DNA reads TGTGCCACCAGCAGAACCACAGGGGCGACCTACGAGCAGTACTTC. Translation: CATSRTTGATYEQYF. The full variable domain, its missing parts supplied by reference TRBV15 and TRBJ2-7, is DAMVIQNPRYQVTQFGKPVTLSCSQTLNHNVMYWYQQKSSQAPKLLFHYYDKDFNNEADTPDNFQSRRPNTSFCFLDIRSPGLGDTAMYLCATSRTTGATYEQYFGPGTRLTVT.

The chain's CDR3 is CATHGDSGTKQFF. CDR3 in DNA: TGTGCCACCCACGGCGACTCAGGAACCAAGCAGTTCTTC. J is TRBJ2-1 and V is TRBV27; D is ambiguous. With 10 bases removed from V and 11 bases from J, the gap between germline ends came to 21 bases. The CDR3 length is 13 residues. Germline V gives CDR1 MNHEY, CDR2 SMNVEV (reference sequence).

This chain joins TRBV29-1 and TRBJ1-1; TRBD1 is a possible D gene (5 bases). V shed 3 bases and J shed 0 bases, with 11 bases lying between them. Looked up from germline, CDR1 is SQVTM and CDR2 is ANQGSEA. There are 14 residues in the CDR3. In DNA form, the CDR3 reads TGCAGCGTTGAGGTATGGGGGGTGAACACTGAAGCTTTCTTT. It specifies CSVEVWGVNTEAFF. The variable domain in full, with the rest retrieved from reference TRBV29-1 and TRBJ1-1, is SAVISQKPSRDICQRGTSLTIQCQVDSQVTMMFWYRQQPGQSLTLIATANQGSEATYESGFVIDKFPISRPNLTFSTLTVSNMSPEDSSIYLCSVEVWGVNTEAFFGQGTRLTVV.

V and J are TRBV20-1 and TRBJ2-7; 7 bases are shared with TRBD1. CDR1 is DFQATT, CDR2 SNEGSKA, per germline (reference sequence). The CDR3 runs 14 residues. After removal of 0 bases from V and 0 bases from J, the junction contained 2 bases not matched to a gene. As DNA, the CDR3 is TGCAGTGCTAGAGATTGGACAGGCTCCTACGAGCAGTACTTC. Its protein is CSARDWTGSYEQYF.

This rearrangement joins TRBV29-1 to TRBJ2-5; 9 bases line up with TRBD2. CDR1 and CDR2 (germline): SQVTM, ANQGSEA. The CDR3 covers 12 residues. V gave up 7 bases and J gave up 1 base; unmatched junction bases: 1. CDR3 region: CSAGLAQETQYF. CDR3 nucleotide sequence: TGCAGCGCGGGACTAGCCCAAGAGACCCAGTACTTC.

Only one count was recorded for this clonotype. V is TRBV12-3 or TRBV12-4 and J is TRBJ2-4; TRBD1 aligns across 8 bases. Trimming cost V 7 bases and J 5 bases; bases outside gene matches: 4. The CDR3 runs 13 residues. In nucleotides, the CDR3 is TGTGCCAGCAACCCACAGGGGGAAAACATTCAGTACTTC. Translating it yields CASNPQGENIQYF.

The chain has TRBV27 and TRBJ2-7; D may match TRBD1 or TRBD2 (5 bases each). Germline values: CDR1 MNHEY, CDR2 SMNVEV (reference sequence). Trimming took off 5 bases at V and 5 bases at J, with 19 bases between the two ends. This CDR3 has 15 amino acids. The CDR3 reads CASSPLRDVQNEQYF. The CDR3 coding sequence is TGTGCCAGCAGTCCCCTCCGGGACGTCCAGAACGAGCAGTACTTC.

The CDR3: CASSSRPGTGNTEAFF. The CDR3 DNA reads as TGCGCCAGCAGCTCCCGTCCCGGGACAGGCAACACTGAAGCTTTCTTT. The genes are TRBV5-1 and TRBJ1-1, with 8 bases aligning to TRBD1. The germline CDR1 and CDR2 sequences are SGHRS and YFSETQ. The J segment lost 2 bases and the V segment lost 3 bases, leaving 9 bases of the junction unmatched. This CDR3 is built from 16 residues.

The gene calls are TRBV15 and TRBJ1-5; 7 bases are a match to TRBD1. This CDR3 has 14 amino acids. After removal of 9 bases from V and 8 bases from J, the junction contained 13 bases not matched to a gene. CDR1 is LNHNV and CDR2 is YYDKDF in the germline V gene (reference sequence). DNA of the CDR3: TGTGCCACTACAGGGGCGGGGGAGAAGAAGCCCCAGCATTTT. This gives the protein CATTGAGEKKPQHF. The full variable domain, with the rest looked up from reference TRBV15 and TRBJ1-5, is DAMVIQNPRYQVTQFGKPVTLSCSQTLNHNVMYWYQQKSSQAPKLLFHYYDKDFNNEADTPDNFQSRRPNTSFCFLDIRSPGLGDTAMYLCATTGAGEKKPQHFGDGTRLSIL.